This is a list of T cell receptor beta chains from one sample in a study of control samples from healthy donors and cancer patients. The method was immunoSEQ multiplex PCR; TCRdb's version includes in-frame clones alone and lacks a portion of them. The sample records some 20,000 clones, 70% to 90% being singletons. Sample: PBMCs. The receptor source for this set is a woman aged 55-69 years with head and neck cancer. Each CDR3 is given with its conserved first and last residue. D genes are given only for firm matches. Expanded clones get a size class; other rows say once, few or many, or leave the size out.

.	TRBJ1-5	TRBV4-1	.	14	CASSQEPGIQPQHF	TGCGCCAGCAGCCAAGAGCCAGGTATACAGCCCCAGCATTTT
few	TRBJ2-7	TRBV7-2	TRBD1	15	CASSSRTGELVEQYF	TGTGCCAGCAGCTCCCGGACAGGGGAGCTAGTCGAGCAGTACTTC
.	TRBJ1-2	TRBV6-5	.	14	CASSTYTGNYGYTF	TGTGCCAGCAGTACCTATACAGGGAACTATGGCTACACCTTC
.	TRBJ2-2	TRBV7-3	.	14	CASSGRDTTGELFF	TGTGCCAGCAGCGGAAGGGACACCACCGGGGAGCTGTTTTTT
.	TRBJ2-1	TRBV19	TRBD2	20	CASSKYTGAGGGRARNEQFF	TGTGCCAGTAGCAAATACACAGGGGCCGGAGGCGGGAGGGCCCGGAATGAGCAGTTCTTC
.	TRBJ2-7	TRBV5-4	TRBD1	14	CASSLGQGEGEQYF	TGTGCCAGCAGCTTGGGACAGGGGGAAGGGGAGCAGTACTTC
few	TRBJ2-5	TRBV14	TRBD1	14	CASSRIGQGETQYF	TGTGCCAGCAGCCGGATAGGACAGGGAGAGACCCAGTACTTC
.	TRBJ2-7	TRBV11-2	TRBD1	15	CASSLGQALRGEQYF	TGTGCCAGCAGCTTGGGACAGGCCTTGAGGGGTGAGCAGTACTTC
.	TRBJ2-5	TRBV28	TRBD1	15	CASSTRQGVRETQYF	TGTGCCAGCAGTACCCGACAGGGGGTTAGGGAGACCCAGTACTTC
.	TRBJ2-2	TRBV7-9	.	15	CASSLEQTRTGELFF	TGTGCCAGCAGCTTAGAACAGACGCGTACCGGGGAGCTGTTTTTT
once	TRBJ1-3	TRBV3-1/TRBV3-2	TRBD1	19	CASRASTGADFGSGNTIYF	TGTGCCAGCAGGGCATCGACAGGGGCAGACTTCGGCTCTGGAAACACCATATATTTT
.	TRBJ1-2	TRBV5-5	TRBD1	15	CASSLEVRTGDGYTF	TGTGCCAGCAGCTTGGAAGTTCGGACAGGGGATGGCTACACCTTC
.	TRBJ1-1	TRBV11-3	TRBD1	15	CASSLEPGGRGEAFF	TGTGCCAGCAGCTTAGAACCAGGGGGGAGAGGTGAAGCTTTCTTT
.	TRBJ2-5	TRBV4-1	.	16	CASSPGRAGYQETQYF	TGCGCCAGCAGCCCCGGGCGGGCGGGGTACCAAGAGACCCAGTACTTC
few	TRBJ2-4	TRBV3-1/TRBV3-2	.	18	CASSQRIGGELAKNIQYF	TGTGCCAGCAGCCAGCGGATCGGAGGCGAGCTAGCCAAAAACATTCAGTACTTC
once	TRBJ2-7	TRBV18	.	12	CASSPGLQEQYF	TGTGCCAGCTCACCGGGCCTACAGGAGCAGTACTTC
.	TRBJ1-1	TRBV2	.	13	CASDPVGGAEAFF	TGTGCCAGCGACCCTGTTGGGGGCGCTGAAGCTTTCTTT
.	TRBJ2-1	TRBV27	.	17	CASSSLAYPVQYNEQFF	TGTGCCAGCAGTTCCTTGGCCTACCCAGTACAATACAATGAGCAGTTCTTC
.	TRBJ2-7	TRBV3-1/TRBV3-2	.	20	CASSQVGVGTHRPSSYEQYF	TGTGCCAGCAGCCAAGTAGGGGTCGGGACACACCGGCCAAGCTCCTACGAGCAGTACTTC
.	TRBJ2-7	TRBV10-1	.	13	CASSRRKGNEQYF	TGCGCCAGCAGTCGCCGGAAGGGCAACGAGCAGTACTTC
.	TRBJ1-3	TRBV30	.	16	CAWSRVVGATGNTIYF	TGTGCCTGGAGTCGGGTAGTGGGGGCGACTGGAAACACCATATATTTT
.	TRBJ2-2	TRBV5-4	.	15	CASSLGRQNTGELFF	TGTGCCAGCAGCTTGGGGCGGCAGAACACCGGGGAGCTGTTTTTT
.	TRBJ1-5	TRBV7-9	.	12	CASSSGDQPQHF	TGTGCCAGCAGCTCCGGAGATCAGCCCCAGCATTTT
.	TRBJ1-5	TRBV4-1	.	14	CASSQGVRNQPQHF	TGCGCCAGCAGCCAAGGAGTGCGCAATCAGCCCCAGCATTTT
.	TRBJ1-3	TRBV19	.	17	CASSLRPGSHSGNTIYF	TGTGCCAGTAGTCTCCGACCCGGGTCCCACTCTGGAAACACCATATATTTT
.	TRBJ2-7	TRBV9	.	15	CASSVEGSSSYEQYF	TGTGCCAGCAGCGTAGAGGGTAGCAGCTCCTACGAGCAGTACTTC
.	TRBJ1-1	TRBV12-3/TRBV12-4	TRBD1	13	CASSSGGPTEAFF	TGTGCCAGCAGTTCAGGGGGACCCACTGAAGCTTTCTTT
.	TRBJ1-1	TRBV6-5	.	13	CASTVGPDTEAFF	TGTGCCAGCACCGTGGGTCCAGACACTGAAGCTTTCTTT
.	TRBJ2-7	TRBV10-3	TRBD2	19	CAISESVVLAGGAFYEQYF	TGTGCCATCAGTGAGTCGGTGGTTCTAGCGGGAGGTGCTTTCTACGAGCAGTACTTC
.	TRBJ2-2	TRBV28	TRBD1	15	CASSQQGARTGELFF	TGTGCCAGCAGCCAACAGGGGGCTCGCACCGGGGAGCTGTTTTTT
.	TRBJ1-5	TRBV2	.	17	CASSAERGGGRNQPQHF	TGTGCCAGCAGTGCCGAACGGGGCGGGGGGAGGAATCAGCCCCAGCATTTT
.	TRBJ2-7	TRBV12-3/TRBV12-4	.	12	CASSLGGSEQYF	TGTGCCAGCAGTTTGGGGGGCTCCGAGCAGTACTTC
.	TRBJ2-1	TRBV5-1	.	14	CASSKDSGRNEQFF	TGCGCCAGCAGTAAGGACAGCGGAAGGAATGAGCAGTTCTTC
.	TRBJ2-1	TRBV2	.	15	CASSGGDPSYNEQFF	TGTGCCAGCAGTGGCGGGGACCCCTCCTACAATGAGCAGTTCTTC
.	TRBJ1-1	TRBV6-1	.	15	CASSEIWGGGTEAFF	TGTGCCAGCAGTGAAATCTGGGGGGGCGGCACTGAAGCTTTCTTT
.	TRBJ1-1	TRBV24-1	TRBD1	15	CATSDSRQGNTEAFF	TGTGCCACCAGTGATTCCCGACAGGGGAACACTGAAGCTTTCTTT
.	TRBJ1-1	TRBV18	TRBD1	12	CASSIQGGEAFF	TGTGCCAGCTCAATCCAGGGGGGTGAAGCTTTCTTT
once	TRBJ2-7	TRBV27	TRBD1	13	CASRDRGLNEQYF	TGTGCCAGCCGGGACAGGGGCTTGAACGAGCAGTACTTC
.	TRBJ2-3	TRBV10-3	.	14	CAISELTSTDTQYF	TGTGCCATCAGTGAACTCACTAGCACAGATACGCAGTATTTT
once	TRBJ2-5	TRBV18	TRBD1	14	CASSPQGAFETQYF	TGTGCCAGCTCACCACAGGGGGCTTTTGAGACCCAGTACTTC